Below are 22 T cell receptor beta chains sequenced from a single sample in a study of blood T cell repertoires in COVID-19. TCRdb's table, derived via immunoSEQ multiplex PCR, lists solely in-frame clones and lacks some. The sample shows around 72,000 clones, 85% to 90% of them seen only once. The sequenced sample was peripheral blood. These receptors all come from a man aged 50 to 60 with active COVID-19.

This chain connects TRBV30 to TRBJ2-7, with unresolved D. This CDR3 is 13 amino acids long. Germline loops: CDR1 GTSNPN, CDR2 SVGIG (reference sequence). V was pared by 1 base and J by 2 bases, with 9 bases between. In nucleotides, the CDR3 is TGTGCCTGGAGTGGACGGGTGACCTACGAGCAGTACTTC. It yields the protein CAWSGRVTYEQYF.

The V and J genes are TRBV4-2 and TRBJ2-4, with TRBD1 matching over 11 bases. From germline, CDR1 is LGHNA and CDR2 YNFKEQ. The ends lost 2 bases at V and 1 base at J; junction bases unmatched: 7. CDR3 length equals 18 residues. CDR3 residues: CASSQRYRDRGAKNIQYF. For the CDR3, the DNA is TGTGCCAGCAGCCAACGATACCGGGACAGGGGGGCCAAAAACATTCAGTACTTC.

The rearrangement uses TRBV28 and TRBJ2-1; 9 bases agree with TRBD1. The CDR3 totals 14 residues. Germline trimming cut 8 bases from V and 8 bases from J; bases unmatched to any gene: 10. The germline CDR1 and CDR2 sequences are MDHEN and SYDVKM. The DNA for the CDR3 is TGTGCCAGCTCCCGGGACAGGGCTAGGGATGAGCAGTTCTTC. This sequence encodes CASSRDRARDEQFF.

The genes are TRBV5-1 and TRBJ1-1; the match to TRBD1 covers 8 bases. The J segment lost 7 bases and the V segment lost 3 bases, leaving 5 bases of the junction unmatched. The CDR3 is 13 residues long. Per germline, CDR1 SGHRS and CDR2 YFSETQ. The chain's CDR3 is CASSSQGANEAFF. The CDR3 DNA follows: TGCGCCAGCAGCTCCCAGGGGGCGAATGAAGCTTTCTTT.

The chain is built from TRBV2 and TRBJ1-1; D not resolved. Per the germline V gene, CDR1 is SNHLY and CDR2 is FYNNEI. The length of the CDR3 is 15 residues. V lost 6 bases and J 0 bases, leaving 14 bases between the germline ends. The CDR3 loop is CASSSEMGLNTEAFF. CDR3 coding DNA: TGTGCCAGCAGCTCAGAAATGGGCCTGAACACTGAAGCTTTCTTT.

The sample holds a few counts of this clone. This rearrangement joins TRBV5-4 to TRBJ2-2; 8 bases line up with TRBD1. The CDR3 is 15 amino acids. V was pared by 2 bases and J by 4 bases, with 4 bases of the junction left unmatched. CDR1 and CDR2 from the germline V gene are SGHNT and YYREEE (reference sequence). The DNA for the CDR3 is TGTGCCAGCAGCTTAGGACAGGGAGCCACCGGGGAGCTGTTTTTT. Translation: CASSLGQGATGELFF.

The rearrangement links TRBV6-2 or TRBV6-3 to TRBJ2-7; weak D call: TRBD2 (5 bases). Germline CDR1 MNHEY, CDR2 SVGEGT. There are 15 residues in the CDR3. Between the trimmed V and J ends, which lost 2 bases and 0 bases, there was a span of 11 bases. The CDR3 nucleotides read TGTGCCAGCAGTTACGGACGGAGGAGCTCCTACGAGCAGTACTTC. This sequence encodes CASSYGRRSSYEQYF.

The chain carries TRBV3-1 (or the pseudogene TRBV3-2) and TRBJ1-1; TRBD1 matches 8 bases. Germline V gene sequence: CDR1 LGHDT, CDR2 YNNKEL (reference sequence). CDR3 length equals 14 residues. With V trimmed by 5 bases and J by 10 bases, 12 bases remained unmatched. In DNA form, the CDR3 reads TGTGCCAGCAGCAGGGAAACAGGGGGGTCCGGAGCTTTCTTT. As protein: CASSRETGGSGAFF.

This chain links TRBV5-1 with TRBJ2-5, with a tentative D call TRBD1 (5 bases). The CDR3 totals 11 residues. Trimming stripped 3 bases from V and 5 bases from J, with 5 bases between. In germline, CDR1 is SGHRS, CDR2 YFSETQ. This chain's CDR3 is CASSSGETQYF. The CDR3 DNA is TGCGCCAGCAGCTCAGGGGAGACCCAGTACTTC.

The chain has TRBV5-4 and TRBJ2-4, with a tentative D call TRBD2 (5 bases). Looked up from germline, CDR1 is SGHNT and CDR2 is YYREEE (reference sequence). This CDR3 is 16 amino acids long. The germline V and J ends were trimmed by 4 bases and 1 base, with 15 bases remaining between them. For the CDR3, the DNA is TGTGCCAGCAGCCCTACACCAACGGGGGCCAAAAACATTCAGTACTTC. Translating gives CASSPTPTGAKNIQYF.

The chain combines TRBV5-1 with TRBJ1-2; D not resolved. V lost 5 bases and J 2 bases, leaving 16 bases between the germline ends. Per the germline V gene, CDR1 is SGHRS and CDR2 is YFSETQ. The CDR3 consists of 15 residues. The CDR3 is CASSPIPEGNYGYTF. Written as DNA, the CDR3 is TGCGCCAGCAGTCCCATCCCTGAGGGAAACTATGGCTACACCTTC.

The rearrangement joins TRBV27 to TRBJ2-1, with 7 bases lining up with TRBD2. CDR3 length: 16 residues. Germline values: CDR1 MNHEY, CDR2 SMNVEV (reference sequence). After removal of 4 bases from V and 3 bases from J, the junction contained 9 bases not matched to a gene. In DNA form, the CDR3 reads TGTGCCAGCAGTTCCCCCACCGGGACTATCTACAATGAGCAGTTCTTC. It translates to CASSSPTGTIYNEQFF.

The rearrangement joins TRBV6-6 to TRBJ1-5, with D possibly matching TRBD1 (5 bases). The V end lost 0 bases, the J end lost 4 bases, and 7 bases lay between the germline ends. The CDR3 covers 14 residues. CDR1 is MNHNY and CDR2 is SVGAGI in the germline V gene (reference sequence). In nucleotides, the CDR3 is TGTGCCAGCAGTTACTCGGGGGGTAATCAGCCCCAGCATTTT. Its protein product is CASSYSGGNQPQHF.

The chain couples TRBV7-2 to TRBJ1-1; D might be TRBD1 (5 bases). CDR1 is SGHTA and CDR2 is FQGNSA in the germline V gene. CDR3 length: 15 residues. Trimming removed 1 base at V and 1 base at J, with 10 bases between. The CDR3 sequence is CASSLVPTANTEAFF. CDR3 in DNA: TGTGCCAGCAGCTTAGTACCGACAGCGAACACTGAAGCTTTCTTT.

The genes are TRBV5-1 and TRBJ1-4, with a weak D call TRBD1 (5 bases). Germline V gene lookup returns CDR1 SGHRS and CDR2 YFSETQ. The germline V and J ends were trimmed by 5 bases and 0 bases, with 8 bases remaining between them. This CDR3 comprises 14 residues. CDR3 bases: TGCGCCAGCAGTGACAGTGCAACTAATGAAAAACTGTTTTTT. Its protein is CASSDSATNEKLFF.

This rearrangement joins TRBV5-6 to TRBJ2-1; D is unclear. Germline V CDR1 and CDR2: SGHDT, YYEEEE. This CDR3 region has 16 residues. Trimming stripped 1 base from V and 3 bases from J, with 14 bases between. CDR3 sequence reads: CASSLTESSFYNEQFF. CDR3 sequence (DNA): TGTGCCAGCAGCTTGACCGAGAGTAGCTTCTACAATGAGCAGTTCTTC.

The V call is TRBV6-7, the J call TRBJ2-7, with 12 bases that match TRBD1. TRBV6-7 is designated an ORF whose function remains uncertain. V gave up 8 bases and J gave up 5 bases; unmatched junction bases: 4. The CDR3 consists of 13 residues. The CDR3 here is CASRDRGRDEQYF. As DNA, the CDR3 is TGTGCCAGCCGGGACAGGGGGCGGGACGAGCAGTACTTC.

This clone was counted a few times. The chain couples TRBV29-1 to TRBJ1-1; 7 bases match TRBD1. V trimming: 1 base; J trimming: 2 bases; junction bases outside the gene matches: 4. Germline V gene data show CDR1 as SQVTM and CDR2 as ANQGSEA. CDR3 length: 14 residues. This CDR3 reads CSVEAAGGNTEAFF. DNA for the CDR3: TGCAGCGTTGAAGCTGCAGGGGGAAACACTGAAGCTTTCTTT. Combining the CDR3 with reference TRBV29-1 and TRBJ1-1 gives the whole variable domain SAVISQKPSRDICQRGTSLTIQCQVDSQVTMMFWYRQQPGQSLTLIATANQGSEATYESGFVIDKFPISRPNLTFSTLTVSNMSPEDSSIYLCSVEAAGGNTEAFFGQGTRLTVV.

This clone has a single count. V and J are TRBV18 and TRBJ1-5; TRBD1 matches at 7 bases. CDR3 length: 15 residues. Trimming at V came to 2 bases and at J to 6 bases, leaving 7 bases not matched to a gene. The germline V gene has CDR1 KGHSH and CDR2 LQKENI. Written as DNA, the CDR3 is TGTGCCAGCTCACCAAAGACAGGGAACGTTCAGCCCCAGCATTTT. Protein product: CASSPKTGNVQPQHF.

The chain uses TRBV6-5 and TRBJ1-6, with D possibly being TRBD1 (5 bases). Per germline, CDR1 MNHEY and CDR2 SVGAGI. This CDR3 spans 15 amino acids. The germline V and J ends were trimmed by 0 bases and 10 bases, with 13 bases remaining between them. The CDR3 bases are TGTGCCAGCAGTTACTCGAACGGGGGGGGATCACCCCTCCACTTT. Its protein is CASSYSNGGGSPLHF.

V gene TRBV9 combines with J gene TRBJ2-1, with D perhaps TRBD2 (5 bases). The CDR3 covers 16 residues. Germline loops: CDR1 SGDLS, CDR2 YYNGEE. V lost 3 bases and J 0 bases, leaving 13 bases between the germline ends. CDR3 sequence: CASSALPGSSYNEQFF. The CDR3 nucleotides are TGTGCCAGCAGCGCCCTGCCGGGGAGCTCCTACAATGAGCAGTTCTTC.

This chain connects TRBV27 to TRBJ1-2, with TRBD1 as a possible D gene (5 bases). V dropped 1 base and J dropped 6 bases, with 9 bases sitting between them. The CDR3 totals 13 residues. The germline V gene encodes CDR1 MNHEY and CDR2 SMNVEV (reference sequence). The CDR3 DNA is TGTGCCAGCAGTTTATATAGGGGTAATGGCTACACCTTC. Translated, it gives CASSLYRGNGYTF.